This T cell receptor beta chain was sequenced in a study of CD8 T cells in Susac syndrome. V was cut by 0 bases and J by 3 bases, with 9 bases left in between. This CDR3 spans 14 amino acids. CDR1 SEHNR and CDR2 FQNEAQ come from the germline V gene (reference sequence). A quantity of about 0.5 to 1 ug RNA underwent reverse transcription using random hexamers. TCR beta CDR3 was amplified by immunoSEQ covering 54 Vbeta and 13 Jbeta. TCRdb used MiXCR to reprocess the immunoSEQ multiplex PCR reads, holding one entry per CDR3 protein. The sample lists some 150,000 distinct CDR3 sequences; 94% were seen once.

Sequencing was done on a sample of CD4+ T cells from PBMCs. The sequence was obtained from a human donor in good health. The chain combines TRBV7-9 with TRBJ2-7, with D unclear. The CDR3 DNA reads as TGTGCCAGCAGCTTAGCGGCCCGAGGCTACGAGCAGTACTTC. This sequence encodes CASSLAARGYEQYF.